The 26 T cell receptor beta chains listed next were all sequenced from one sample in a study of liver allograft versus peripheral blood T cells. For the study at large: Liver transplant recipients had T cell receptor repertoires compared between transplanted liver and peripheral blood.

Using its own MiXCR run on the reads, TCRdb lists one record per CDR3 protein. The sample records 9,000 to 13,000 distinct CDR3 sequences, about 25% being singletons. The source is a human patient who had a liver transplant. Some T cells may possibly be graft donor cells.

By share, this clonotype counts as medium-sized. V and J are TRBV18 and TRBJ1-4; 12 positions agree with TRBD1. CDR1 and CDR2 from the germline V gene are KGHSH and LQKENI. This CDR3 spans 16 amino acids. Trimming took 0 bases from V and 8 from J; bases not matched to a gene: 4. As DNA, the CDR3 is TGTGCCAGCTCACCACCGGGACAGGGGGCGCAGGAAAAACTGTTTTTT. This codes for CASSPPGQGAQEKLFF.

This clonotype was seen only a few times. The chain combines TRBV19 with TRBJ1-1; D may be TRBD1 (5 bases). Per the germline V gene, CDR1 is LNHDA and CDR2 is SQIVND (reference sequence). The ends were cut back, 7 bases at V and 0 bases at J, with 12 bases in the middle. This CDR3 is 14 amino acids long. The CDR3 sequence is CASNPHRLNTEAFF. In nucleotides, the CDR3 is TGTGCCAGTAACCCCCACAGGTTGAACACTGAAGCTTTCTTT.

A remark on this clonotype: The conserved phenylalanine or tryptophan is not found at the CDR3 terminus, so this likely reflects a read error. CDR3 nucleotide sequence: TGTGCCAGCAGCCTAAGGGGAGGACAGCCCCAGCATTCT. Its translation is CASSLRGGQPQHS. The chain links TRBV6-2 or TRBV6-3 to TRBJ1-5; TRBD1 is a possible D gene (5 bases). V was trimmed by 6 bases and J by 7 bases, leaving 13 bases between them. The CDR3 loop spans 13 amino acids. Germline values: CDR1 MNHEY, CDR2 SVGEGT.

This clonotype is medium-sized. The V gene is TRBV19, the J gene TRBJ1-4, with D perhaps matching TRBD1 (6 bases). CDR1 and CDR2 (germline): LNHDA, SQIVND (reference sequence). V was trimmed by 4 bases and J by 8 bases, leaving 20 bases between them. The CDR3 runs 16 residues. CDR3 sequence reads: CASSKQGQSGGEKLFF. The DNA for the CDR3 is TGTGCCAGTAGTAAACAAGGACAGTCGGGAGGCGAAAAACTGTTTTTT.

This clonotype is judged medium-sized. This chain connects TRBV6-5 to TRBJ1-2; 9 positions match TRBD1. The CDR3 is made up of 13 amino acids. From germline, CDR1 is MNHEY and CDR2 SVGAGI. The trim removed 3 bases at V and 8 bases at J, leaving 4 bases unmatched. In DNA, the CDR3 is TGTGCCAGCAGTTATTCGGGGACAGGGGGCTACACCTTC. Encoded protein: CASSYSGTGGYTF.

This clonotype is medium-sized within its sample. The genes are TRBV18 and TRBJ1-3; tentatively, D is TRBD1 (5 bases). There are 17 residues in the CDR3. Germline CDR1 reads KGHSH; CDR2 reads LQKENI. Deletions cut 3 bases from V and 0 bases from J, with 15 bases between. CDR3 protein: CASSPRGERPSGNTIYF. CDR3 nucleotide sequence: TGTGCCAGCTCACCCCGGGGGGAGAGACCCTCTGGAAACACCATATATTTT.

This clonotype was seen a few times. The chain links TRBV6-5 to TRBJ1-6; 7 positions match TRBD1. Germline loops: CDR1 MNHEY, CDR2 SVGAGI. V shed 6 bases, J shed 13 bases, and the junction held 12 bases outside the gene matches. The CDR3 covers 14 residues. The CDR3 spells CASRVGTASLPLHF. The CDR3 DNA sequence: TGTGCCAGCAGAGTGGGGACAGCGAGTCTCCCCCTCCACTTT.

This chain uses TRBV24-1 with TRBJ1-2; 7 positions match TRBD1. Trimming removed 4 bases from V and 5 bases from J; junction bases left unmatched: 9. Germline CDR1 is KGHDR and CDR2 is SFDVKD. This CDR3 contains 15 residues. CDR3 bases: TGTGCCACCAGTGACACACGGACAGGAGGTTATGGCTACACCTTC. Amino acids: CATSDTRTGGYGYTF.

This clonotype showed up just a few times. The chain uses TRBV6-2 or TRBV6-3 and TRBJ1-1, with 11 bases identical to TRBD1. The germline V gene encodes CDR1 MNHEY and CDR2 SVGEGT. J lost 10 bases, V lost 5 bases, and 12 bases had no gene match. The CDR3 runs to 15 residues. The CDR3 protein is CASSPPGQGDRRAFF. The CDR3 nucleotides are TGTGCCAGCAGTCCCCCGGGACAGGGGGATAGGAGAGCTTTCTTT.

Only a few counts were recorded for this clonotype. The rearrangement uses TRBV11-3 and TRBJ2-2, with D hard to call. The CDR3 extends over 15 amino acids. The V gene lost 3 bases and the J gene lost 2 bases, with 10 bases spanning the gap. In germline, CDR1 is SGHNT, CDR2 YENEEA. The CDR3 is CASSFGLVNTGELFF. CDR3 DNA sequence: TGTGCCAGCAGCTTTGGCTTAGTTAACACCGGGGAGCTGTTTTTT.

This clonotype rates as medium-sized. This chain joins TRBV13 and TRBJ1-2, with D maybe TRBD1 (5 bases). Germline-derived CDR1 and CDR2 are PRHDT and FYEKMQ (reference sequence). The CDR3 has 16 residues. The V and J ends lost 2 bases and 6 bases respectively, with 19 bases between them. The CDR3 sequence: CASSLNGRQGVNGYTF. DNA for the CDR3: TGTGCCAGCAGCTTAAACGGGCGGCAGGGTGTCAATGGCTACACCTTC. Full variable domain (missing parts from reference TRBV13 and TRBJ1-2): AAGVIQSPRHLIKEKRETATLKCYPIPRHDTVYWYQQGPGQDPQFLISFYEKMQSDKGSIPDRFSAQQFSDYHSELNMSSLELGDSALYFCASSLNGRQGVNGYTFGSGTRLTVV.

The chain couples TRBV9 to TRBJ1-2; unclear D gene. This CDR3 contains 14 residues. Germline loops: CDR1 SGDLS, CDR2 YYNGEE. V dropped 3 bases and J dropped 2 bases, with 11 bases sitting between them. CDR3 sequence: CASSATGYNYGYTF. CDR3 DNA sequence: TGTGCCAGCAGCGCCACGGGTTACAACTATGGCTACACCTTC.

This sequence joins TRBV29-1 and TRBJ2-7; D may be TRBD1 or TRBD2 (5 bases each). This CDR3 is 14 amino acids long. Trimming left V 6 bases short and J 3 bases short, with 18 bases between. Per germline, CDR1 SQVTM and CDR2 ANQGSEA. CDR3: CSVFHPGRHYEQYF. CDR3 DNA sequence: TGCAGCGTGTTCCACCCGGGACGGCACTACGAGCAGTACTTC.

This rearrangement joins TRBV10-3 to TRBJ2-2; D might be TRBD2 (6 bases). CDR1 is ENHRY and CDR2 is SYGVKD in the germline V gene. Trimming took 11 bases from V and 2 from J, leaving 18 bases between them. The CDR3 is 15 amino acids. This CDR3 is CAVSRAGKNTGELFF. Here the CDR3 DNA reads TGTGCCGTCTCGCGGGCGGGGAAAAACACCGGGGAGCTGTTTTTT.

This clonotype was detected a few times. The V gene is TRBV20-1, the J gene TRBJ1-6; weak D call: TRBD1 (5 bases). Germline V gene data show CDR1 as DFQATT and CDR2 as SNEGSKA (reference sequence). CDR3 length: 13 residues. V lost 6 bases to trimming and J lost 8 bases, with 14 bases between them. CDR3 nucleotides: TGCAGTGCCCAGGGCCTGCCCCATTCACCCCTCCACTTT. Residues: CSAQGLPHSPLHF.

This clonotype was found a few times. V and J are TRBV5-6 and TRBJ1-2, with D unresolved. The V gene lost 0 bases and the J gene lost 0 bases, with 15 bases spanning the gap. Germline CDR1 SGHDT, CDR2 YYEEEE. There are 17 residues in the CDR3. Here the CDR3 DNA reads TGTGCCAGCAGCTTGGCTCAGTTCCTCGCAGCTAACTATGGCTACACCTTC. As protein: CASSLAQFLAANYGYTF.

Concerning this clonotype: A much larger clone lies one base from this, so it may be a read error. The V and J genes are TRBV27 and TRBJ2-1, with D possibly TRBD2 on 5 matching bases. With 7 bases removed from V and 6 bases from J, the gap between germline ends came to 22 bases. This CDR3 has 16 amino acids. Germline V lookup: CDR1 MNHEY, CDR2 SMNVEV (reference sequence). The DNA for the CDR3 is TGTGCCAGCACTTCATCAAAAAGGGAGCCGCTCAATGAGCAGTTCTTC. Protein sequence: CASTSSKREPLNEQFF.

The V and J genes are TRBV7-9 and TRBJ1-1; perhaps TRBD1 as D (5 bases). Germline V gives CDR1 SEHNR, CDR2 FQNEAQ (reference sequence). Trimming took off 2 bases at V and 0 bases at J, with 22 bases between the two ends. The length of the CDR3 is 19 residues. The DNA of the CDR3 is TGTGCCAGCAGCTTACCTCTCGCTGGGGCATTATTTTTGAACACTGAAGCTTTCTTT. Amino acids: CASSLPLAGALFLNTEAFF.

Here the CDR3 reads CASSLGQGSSYNSPLHF. Written as DNA, the CDR3 is TGTGCCAGCAGCTTGGGCCAGGGGAGCTCCTATAATTCACCCCTCCACTTT. The J gene is TRBJ1-6, the V gene TRBV5-4; weak D call: TRBD1 (6 bases). The CDR3 has 17 residues. V dropped 0 bases and J dropped 0 bases, with 10 bases sitting between them. The germline gives CDR1 SGHNT, CDR2 YYREEE (reference sequence).

In its sample, this clonotype ranks as medium-sized. This rearrangement joins TRBV7-9 to TRBJ1-1, with 9 bases fitting TRBD1. With V trimmed by 3 bases and J by 11 bases, 25 bases remained unmatched. The CDR3 sequence is 19 residues long. Looked up from germline, CDR1 is SEHNR and CDR2 is FQNEAQ (reference sequence). The DNA of the CDR3 is TGTGCCAGCAGCTTTCACTTGAGGGAGTCGGTCGGGACAGGGAGCCAGGCTTTCTTT. It encodes CASSFHLRESVGTGSQAFF.

The rearrangement joins TRBV19 to TRBJ1-2; 8 bases are shared with TRBD1. CDR1 LNHDA and CDR2 SQIVND come from the germline V gene (reference sequence). V lost 3 bases to trimming and J lost 4 bases; unmatched junction nucleotides: 4. This CDR3 is 14 amino acids long. Here the CDR3 DNA reads TGTGCCAGTAGTATTGGCCAGGGGGCCTATGGCTACACCTTC. It is translated as CASSIGQGAYGYTF.

This clonotype rates as medium-sized. DNA of the CDR3: TGTGCCAGTAGTATAGTTTGGAACACCGGGGAGCTGTTTTTT. Its protein product is CASSIVWNTGELFF. The chain combines TRBV19 with TRBJ2-2, with no clear D. Germline-derived CDR1 and CDR2 are LNHDA and SQIVND (reference sequence). V was cut by 1 base and J by 1 base, with 4 bases left in between. This CDR3 comprises 14 residues.

The table lists this clonotype with a few counts. CDR3 sequence: CASSLAAVQAFF. DNA for the CDR3: TGTGCCAGCAGTTTAGCGGCAGTTCAAGCTTTCTTT. The V call is TRBV28, the J call TRBJ1-1; D not certain. Germline V gene lookup returns CDR1 MDHEN and CDR2 SYDVKM. The CDR3 has 12 amino acids. The V gene lost 2 bases and the J gene lost 9 bases, with 10 bases spanning the gap.

The chain couples TRBV24-1 to TRBJ2-1; TRBD2 matches 8 bases. Germline trimming cut 7 bases from V and 3 bases from J; bases unmatched to any gene: 10. Per germline, CDR1 KGHDR and CDR2 SFDVKD. CDR3 length equals 16 residues. CDR3 DNA sequence: TGTGCCACCAGCCCGTCAGGGACTAGGGGCTACAATGAGCAGTTCTTC. Its translation: CATSPSGTRGYNEQFF.

The chain couples TRBV5-4 to TRBJ1-3; no clear D. Germline CDR1 reads SGHNT; CDR2 reads YYREEE (reference sequence). V lost 1 base and J lost 0, with 17 bases in between. The CDR3 loop spans 18 amino acids. CDR3 protein: CASSLSILGLVSGNTIYF. The CDR3 DNA is TGTGCCAGCAGCTTGAGCATTTTAGGTCTGGTCTCTGGAAACACCATATATTTT.

This sequence joins TRBV7-9 and TRBJ2-5; tentatively, D is TRBD1 (5 bases). V was pared by 2 bases and J by 5 bases, with 18 bases between. This CDR3 is built from 16 residues. CDR1 SEHNR and CDR2 FQNEAQ come from the germline V gene (reference sequence). CDR3 loop: CASSLLSGNFRETQYF. CDR3 nucleotide sequence: TGTGCCAGCAGCTTACTCTCAGGGAATTTCCGGGAGACCCAGTACTTC.